A selection of T cell receptor beta chains follows, all from one sample in a study of T cell changes during pregnancy in multiple sclerosis. The data were produced by immunoSEQ multiplex PCR, yet TCRdb's version contains in-frame clones alone and is incomplete. The repertoire holds 55,000 to 75,000 clones, with about 93% as singletons. Here the sequenced sample was peripheral blood, taken in the third trimester of pregnancy. The receptors were sampled from a female donor in good health, enrolled as a control in a pregnancy study. The CDR3 runs from the conserved cysteine through the conserved F or W. A D gene is named only where the DNA matches it firmly. Clone size appears in some rows only: once, few, many, or a class for an expanded clone.

V gene,D gene,clone size,J gene,CDR3 DNA,CDR3 protein
TRBV7-2,-,-,TRBJ1-3,TGTGCCAGCAGCTTAGTAGGGGTACCTGGAAACACCATATATTTT,CASSLVGVPGNTIYF
TRBV6-5,-,-,TRBJ1-2,TGTGCCAGCCGACATTCAACTAACTATGGCTACACCTTC,CASRHSTNYGYTF
TRBV6-1,-,-,TRBJ1-1,TGTGCCAGCATCTTTACAGGGAACACTGAAGCTTTCTTT,CASIFTGNTEAFF
TRBV27,TRBD2,-,TRBJ2-7,TGTGCCAGCAGTATTAGCGGGGGAACTTACGAGCAGTACTTC,CASSISGGTYEQYF
TRBV9,TRBD1,-,TRBJ1-6,TGTGCCAGCAGCTTGATGGACAGGGCCCAAATTTCACCCCTCCACTTT,CASSLMDRAQISPLHF
TRBV9,-,-,TRBJ2-3,TGTGCCAGCAGCGTAGTAGAATTGGGGGGTACGCAGTATTTT,CASSVVELGGTQYF
TRBV7-3,-,-,TRBJ2-4,TGTGCCAGCAGCTTAGGCCCCCCAGGACAACGTTACTTC,CASSLGPPGQRYF
TRBV6-5,TRBD2,-,TRBJ2-1,TGTGCCAGCAGTTACCGAGCGGGGGGTCACAATGAGCAGTTCTTC,CASSYRAGGHNEQFF
TRBV7-9,-,-,TRBJ2-5,TGTGCCAGCAGCTTTACAGGGAGCCAGACCCAGTACTTC,CASSFTGSQTQYF
TRBV5-1,-,-,TRBJ2-5,TGCGCCAGCAGCTTGGCCGGGGAGACCCAGTACTTC,CASSLAGETQYF
TRBV4-2,-,-,TRBJ1-4,TGTGCCAGCAGCCGCCAACGGGGTCCAGGTGAAAAACTGTTTTTT,CASSRQRGPGEKLFF
TRBV9,-,-,TRBJ2-7,TGTGCCAGCAGCGTAGGACAGTGGGAAATGGGCGAGCAGTACTTC,CASSVGQWEMGEQYF
TRBV7-9,TRBD1,once,TRBJ1-5,TGTGCCAGCAGTCTTGACAGGGCGGACCAGCCCCAGCATTTT,CASSLDRADQPQHF
TRBV6-6,-,-,TRBJ2-1,TGTGCCAGCAGTTACTCGTCTAGAGGCTACAATGAGCAGTTCTTC,CASSYSSRGYNEQFF
TRBV28,TRBD1,-,TRBJ2-7,TGTGCCAGCACGACAGGGACATACGAGCAGTACTTC,CASTTGTYEQYF
TRBV10-3,-,-,TRBJ1-1,TGTGCCATCAGTGAGCCAGGGCCTGAAGCTTTCTTT,CAISEPGPEAFF
TRBV4-3,-,once,TRBJ2-7,TGCGCCAGCAGCCAATTCCCTGACTCTACGGCGGGGTACGAGCAGTACTTC,CASSQFPDSTAGYEQYF
TRBV29-1,-,few,TRBJ1-2,TGCAGCGTCCAGGGGTCCCTGGCCCCTGATGGCTACACCTTC,CSVQGSLAPDGYTF
TRBV4-3,-,-,TRBJ2-3,TGCGCCAGCAGCCAAGAATGGGGGGTCGGTACGCAGTATTTT,CASSQEWGVGTQYF
TRBV4-3,TRBD1,few,TRBJ1-3,TGCGCCAGCAGCCAAGAATTAGGCCAGGGGGTGAGAAACACCATATATTTT,CASSQELGQGVRNTIYF
TRBV6-1,-,-,TRBJ1-2,TGTGCCAGCAGTGAAGTACAGGGCTCTGGCTACACCTTC,CASSEVQGSGYTF
TRBV4-1,-,-,TRBJ1-2,TGCGCCAGCAGCCAAGTGGGCAGGACTGGCGGCTACACCTTC,CASSQVGRTGGYTF
TRBV4-3,TRBD1,-,TRBJ2-3,TGCGCCAGCAGCCCCAGACAGGGCCCAGATACGCAGTATTTT,CASSPRQGPDTQYF
TRBV27,TRBD2,-,TRBJ2-7,TGTGCCAGCAGTTTATCCGGGGGGAACGAGCAGTACTTC,CASSLSGGNEQYF
TRBV2,-,once,TRBJ2-5,TGTGCCAGCAGTGTTGAGACGACACTTCAAGAGACCCAGTACTTC,CASSVETTLQETQYF
TRBV4-2,-,-,TRBJ2-1,TGTGCCAGCAGCCAAGATGGCCGCAATGAGCAGTTCTTC,CASSQDGRNEQFF
TRBV9,-,-,TRBJ2-2,TGTGCCAGCAGACTTCATGGGGGGACCGGGGAGCTGTTTTTT,CASRLHGGTGELFF
TRBV4-3,TRBD1,-,TRBJ2-7,TGCGCCAGCAGCCAAACTGCCGGGACAGGTGGGGGGTACGAGCAGTACTTC,CASSQTAGTGGGYEQYF
TRBV7-6,-,once,TRBJ2-3,TGTGCCAGCAGCTTTGGCGGAGCCACAGATACGCAGTATTTT,CASSFGGATDTQYF
TRBV7-6,TRBD1,-,TRBJ2-5,TGTGCCAGCAGCGACAGGGGGGCCGGGGAGACCCAGTACTTC,CASSDRGAGETQYF
TRBV5-1,TRBD2,-,TRBJ2-2,TGCGCCAGCAGCACCAGCGGGGCCTTGGACACCGGGGAGCTGTTTTTT,CASSTSGALDTGELFF
TRBV5-6,TRBD2,once,TRBJ2-4,TGTGCCAGCAGCCTCCGGACTAGCGGGGGGGCGACGGACATTCAGTACTTC,CASSLRTSGGATDIQYF
TRBV7-9,-,-,TRBJ1-1,TGTGCCAGCAGCCCCGGGACTGAAGCTTTCTTT,CASSPGTEAFF
TRBV30,TRBD2,-,TRBJ2-3,TGTGCCTGGAAACTAGCGGGGGGGCTTGATACGCAGTATTTT,CAWKLAGGLDTQYF
TRBV19,-,-,TRBJ1-1,TGTGCCAGTAGTAGGGTAAGGGGGAGTCGAGACACTGAAGCTTTCTTT,CASSRVRGSRDTEAFF
TRBV5-1,TRBD1,once,TRBJ2-3,TGCGCCAGCAGCTTGGTTGGGACAGGGACTTGGGGCACAGATACGCAGTATTTT,CASSLVGTGTWGTDTQYF
TRBV4-2,-,-,TRBJ1-3,TGTGCCAGCAGCCAAGATCGGGGTTCTGGAAACACCATATATTTT,CASSQDRGSGNTIYF
TRBV5-1,-,-,TRBJ1-2,TGCGCCAGCAGCCAACACCAAGCTAACTATGGCTACACCTTC,CASSQHQANYGYTF
TRBV7-9,TRBD1,-,TRBJ1-5,TGTGCCAGCAGCCCCTGGACAGGGGAACAGCCCCAGCATTTT,CASSPWTGEQPQHF
TRBV6-1,-,-,TRBJ1-1,TGTGCCAGCAGTGAAGCGCTAGGGGCGCCGGCTTTCTTT,CASSEALGAPAFF
TRBV6-5,TRBD1,-,TRBJ1-1,TGTGCCAGCAGTTATCTCCTTCAGGGGGTGACTGAAGCTTTCTTT,CASSYLLQGVTEAFF
TRBV11-2,-,-,TRBJ2-2,TGTGCCAGCAGCTTACCCAGGGGGAGGCACACCGGGGAGCTGTTTTTT,CASSLPRGRHTGELFF
TRBV29-1,TRBD1,-,TRBJ2-2,TGCAGCGTCCCCAGACAGGGGGCCGGGGAGCTGTTTTTT,CSVPRQGAGELFF
TRBV5-1,TRBD1,-,TRBJ2-1,TGCGCCAGCAGCTCCGGGACAGAGAGATACAATGAGCAGTTCTTC,CASSSGTERYNEQFF
TRBV5-1,TRBD2,-,TRBJ2-7,TGCGCCAGCAGCGGGGGGGAACCGTTCTACGAGCAGTACTTC,CASSGGEPFYEQYF
TRBV30,-,-,TRBJ2-5,TGTGCCTGGAGTGGGCTTGGTTCAGGGCAAGAGACCCAGTACTTC,CAWSGLGSGQETQYF
TRBV30,-,-,TRBJ1-2,TGTGCCTGGAGTGTAGGTGACAGCGAACCGGGGGGAGGCTACACCTTC,CAWSVGDSEPGGGYTF
TRBV28,TRBD2,-,TRBJ2-7,TGTGCCAGCAGTTTGACTAGCGGGGGGACCTACGAGCAGTACTTC,CASSLTSGGTYEQYF
TRBV2,-,-,TRBJ1-1,TGTGCCAGCAGTGACGGGGGGGACACTGAAGCTTTCTTT,CASSDGGDTEAFF
TRBV10-2,-,-,TRBJ2-5,TGCGCCAGCAGTGACATTTCGGGACAACCCCCGGAGACCCAGTACTTC,CASSDISGQPPETQYF
TRBV19,TRBD1,-,TRBJ1-2,TGTGCCAGTAGGGGGACAGAATTTAATGGCTACACCTTC,CASRGTEFNGYTF
TRBV7-3,TRBD2,-,TRBJ2-1,TGTGCCAGCAGCTTAAACAGCGGGGGGGCCTTGGAGCAGTTCTTC,CASSLNSGGALEQFF
TRBV29-1,TRBD1,once,TRBJ2-7,TGCAGCGATTTCGACAGGGGTAACCGGATCACCCCTTGCGGCGAGCAGTACTTC,CSDFDRGNRITPCGEQYF